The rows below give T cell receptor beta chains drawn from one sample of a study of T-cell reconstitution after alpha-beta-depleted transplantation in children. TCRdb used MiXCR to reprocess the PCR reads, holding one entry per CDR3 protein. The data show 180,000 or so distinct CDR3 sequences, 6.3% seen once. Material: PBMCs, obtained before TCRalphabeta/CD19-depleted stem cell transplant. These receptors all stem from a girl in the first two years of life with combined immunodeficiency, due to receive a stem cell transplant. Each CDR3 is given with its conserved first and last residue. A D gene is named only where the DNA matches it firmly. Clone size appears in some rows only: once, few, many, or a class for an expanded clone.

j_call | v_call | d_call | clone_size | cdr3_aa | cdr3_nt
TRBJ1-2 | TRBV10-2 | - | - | CASRSRGEPGYTF | TGCGCCAGCCGAAGCCGGGGGGAACCTGGCTACACCTTC
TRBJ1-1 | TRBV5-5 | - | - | CASSLGPIEAFF | TGTGCCAGCAGCTTGGGCCCTATCGAAGCTTTCTTT
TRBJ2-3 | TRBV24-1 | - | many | CATSDPPTDTQYF | TGTGCCACCAGTGACCCCCCGACAGATACGCAGTATTTT
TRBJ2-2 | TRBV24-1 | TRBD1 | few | CATSAPWQGVAGELFF | TGTGCCACCAGTGCCCCCTGGCAGGGGGTCGCCGGGGAGCTGTTTTTT
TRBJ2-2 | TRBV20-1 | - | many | CSARGTGLEYTGELFF | TGCAGTGCCAGAGGTACAGGGTTGGAGTACACCGGGGAGCTGTTTTTT
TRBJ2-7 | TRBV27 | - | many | CASSSGASYEQYF | TGTGCCAGCAGTTCGGGGGCCTCCTACGAGCAGTACTTC
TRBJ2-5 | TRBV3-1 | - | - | CASCGERDLQGIEETQYF | TGTGCCAGCTGTGGGGAGCGAGACCTGCAGGGGATCGAAGAGACCCAGTACTTC
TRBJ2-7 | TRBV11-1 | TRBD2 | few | CASSSTSPPTSGRWGEQYF | TGTGCCAGCAGCTCAACCTCCCCTCCCACTAGCGGGAGGTGGGGCGAGCAGTACTTC
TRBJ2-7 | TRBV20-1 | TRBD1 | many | CSAAFRDRVGEQYF | TGCAGTGCTGCGTTCCGGGACAGGGTGGGCGAGCAGTACTTC
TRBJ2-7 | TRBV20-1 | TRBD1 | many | CSADSDRGYEQYF | TGCAGTGCCGACTCGGACAGGGGTTACGAGCAGTACTTC
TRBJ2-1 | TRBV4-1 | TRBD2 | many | CASSQLAGLDEQFF | TGCGCCAGCAGCCAACTAGCGGGGTTGGATGAGCAGTTCTTC
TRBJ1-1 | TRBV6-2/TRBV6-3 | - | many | CASSIYGTEAFF | TGTGCCAGCAGCATATACGGAACTGAAGCTTTCTTT
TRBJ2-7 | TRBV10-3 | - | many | CAISEKDGTYEQYF | TGTGCCATCAGTGAAAAGGACGGTACCTACGAGCAGTACTTC
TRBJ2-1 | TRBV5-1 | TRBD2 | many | CASSLLLASSEEQFF | TGCGCCAGCAGCTTGTTACTAGCGTCATCAGAAGAGCAGTTCTTC
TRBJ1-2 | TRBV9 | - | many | CASSANYGYTF | TGTGCCAGCAGCGCGAACTATGGCTACACCTTC
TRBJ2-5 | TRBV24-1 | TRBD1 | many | CATSDDRGQETQYF | TGTGCCACCAGTGATGACAGGGGCCAAGAGACCCAGTACTTC